The clone carrying this T cell receptor (beta chain) was observed a few times. CDR3 length: 16 residues. Germline-derived CDR1 and CDR2 are SGHDT and YYEEEE. This entry belongs to a study of blood T cells in healthy people across ages. Primers used in a second PCR of roughly 7 to 11 cycles were a sample-barcoded 5' primer and a J-beta primer mix. Each CDR3 protein gets one entry after TCRdb re-called the 5' RACE reads with MiXCR. In the table there are 1 million or so distinct CDR3 sequences, 20% to 25% of which are singletons. These data were also reused for a study on T cells of mothers and their children.

The sample was blood. The rearrangement uses TRBV5-6 and TRBJ2-5; 12 bases map to TRBD2. The DNA end favors TRBJ2-1, so the J call may be wrong. The TCR sequence derives from a girl aged 2-15 years in good health. The CDR3 loop is CASSSRPSGGADEQFF. The DNA of the CDR3 is TGTGCCAGCAGCTCCCGTCCTAGCGGGGGGGCGGATGAGCAGTTCTTC.